Below are 15 T cell receptor beta chains sequenced from a single sample in a study of blood T cell repertoires in COVID-19. The data were produced by immunoSEQ multiplex PCR, yet TCRdb's version contains in-frame clones alone and is incomplete. The sample lists 150,000 to 200,000 clones, roughly 91% occurring once. The sample comprised peripheral blood. These receptors were collected from a man in his forties or fifties who had recovered from COVID-19.

Concerning this clone: A read error may account for a junction end that differs from germline. This rearrangement joins TRBV5-1 to TRBJ2-5, with 9 bases fitting TRBD2. This CDR3 region has 17 residues. Germline lookup yields CDR1 SGHRS and CDR2 YFSETQ. CDR3 loop: CARSFRGPRGGGETQYF. The CDR3 DNA is TGCGCCCGCAGCTTTCGGGGGCCGCGGGGGGGCGGCGAGACCCAGTACTTC.

The V gene is TRBV25-1, the J gene TRBJ1-6; D is unresolved. This CDR3 contains 15 residues. Germline CDR1 MGHDK, CDR2 SYGVNS. V lost 0 bases and J 4 bases, leaving 7 bases between the germline ends. In nucleotides, the CDR3 is TGTGCCAGCAGTGAATATCCCAGGTATAATTCACCCCTCCACTTT. Its translation is CASSEYPRYNSPLHF.

Of note for this clone: A junction boundary mismatches the germline segment, possibly from a read error. The chain is built from TRBV6-1 and TRBJ2-7, with 9 bases fitting TRBD2. CDR1 MNHNS and CDR2 SASEGT come from the germline V gene. This CDR3 has 16 residues. CDR3 DNA: TGTGCCAGCAGTAAAGCTAGCGGGAACTCGTTTGCCGAGCAGTACTTC. Its translation is CASSKASGNSFAEQYF.

The gene calls are TRBV7-2 and TRBJ1-5, with D unresolved. The CDR3 runs to 14 residues. CDR1 SGHTA and CDR2 FQGNSA come from the germline V gene. Trimming removed 3 bases at V and 7 bases at J, with 13 bases between. The CDR3 DNA sequence: TGTGCCAGCAGCTTTGTCGGGGAGGGACAGCCCCAGCATTTT. Its translation is CASSFVGEGQPQHF.

This rearrangement joins TRBV21-1 to TRBJ1-5; no DNA check was done on the table's D call, TRBD1. TRBV21-1 is given as a pseudogene. The CDR3 is 12 amino acids. The CDR3 DNA sequence: TGTGGGGGAGACAGGGCGAATCAGCCCCAGCATTTT. Its translation: CGGDRANQPQHF.

CDR3 loop: CASSQGGFSGNTIYF. The CDR3 bases are TGTGCCAGCAGCCAAGGTGGCTTCTCTGGAAACACCATATATTTT. V usage is TRBV14 and J usage is TRBJ1-3; no reliable D call. Germline CDR1 reads SGHDN; CDR2 reads FVKESK. The CDR3 is made up of 15 amino acids. Trimming shortened V by 1 base and J by 0 bases, and 7 bases separated the two germline ends.

The chain is built from TRBV19 and TRBJ1-2, with 9 bases lining up with TRBD1. The CDR3 covers 13 residues. V gave up 7 bases and J gave up 4 bases; unmatched junction bases: 4. Germline V gene data show CDR1 as LNHDA and CDR2 as SQIVND (reference sequence). Here the CDR3 DNA reads TGTGCCAGTACCGAGACAGGGGGCTATGGCTACACCTTC. As protein: CASTETGGYGYTF.

The genes are TRBV12-3 or TRBV12-4 and TRBJ1-3; unclear D gene. V lost 3 bases to trimming and J lost 7 bases, with 10 bases between them. CDR3 length: 13 amino acids. The CDR3 loop reads CASSLWSVNTIYF. CDR3 DNA: TGTGCCAGCAGTTTGTGGTCGGTGAACACCATATATTTT.

The J gene is TRBJ1-5, the V gene TRBV6-5, with D perhaps TRBD1 (5 bases). V was pared by 6 bases and J by 6 bases, with 15 bases between. The CDR3 has 14 residues. CDR1 and CDR2 (germline): MNHEY, SVGAGI. The CDR3 nucleotides are TGTGCCAGCAGCTTCTCAGGGTCTGGTCAGCCCCAGCATTTT. Translation gives CASSFSGSGQPQHF.

The CDR3: CASNPGSGEQYF. Here the CDR3 DNA reads TGCGCCAGCAATCCGGGATCTGGCGAGCAGTACTTC. The chain combines TRBV10-1 with TRBJ2-7, with D maybe TRBD2 (5 bases). Germline CDR1 reads WNHNN; CDR2 reads SYGVQD (reference sequence). This CDR3 has 12 residues. The ends were cut back, 7 bases at V and 6 bases at J, with 13 bases in the middle.

The rearrangement uses TRBV21-1 and TRBJ1-2; the table's TRBD1 call for D was not verified on the DNA. TRBV21-1 corresponds to a pseudogene. The CDR3 has 17 amino acids. The CDR3, as DNA: TGTGCCAGCAGCACAGAGGGGACAGGCGGGTTCGACTATGGCTACACCTTC. Translating it yields CASSTEGTGGFDYGYTF.

This clone was seen more than once but under ten times. The chain couples TRBV2 to TRBJ2-7, with D possibly matching TRBD1 (6 bases). V dropped 4 bases and J dropped 3 bases, with 10 bases sitting between them. The length of the CDR3 is 13 residues. Germline CDR1 reads SNHLY; CDR2 reads FYNNEI. This CDR3 reads CASSGQDSYEQYF. The CDR3 nucleotides read TGTGCCAGCAGTGGGCAGGACAGCTACGAGCAGTACTTC.

The table lists this clone with a count of one. V gene TRBV6-1 combines with J gene TRBJ2-5, with a tentative D call TRBD1 (5 bases). Germline V CDR1 and CDR2: MNHNS, SASEGT. V was clipped by 1 base and J by 3 bases, with 12 bases between them. CDR3 length equals 15 residues. The CDR3 is CASSEVRESEETQYF. In DNA form, the CDR3 reads TGTGCCAGCAGTGAAGTCAGGGAATCTGAAGAGACCCAGTACTTC.

The chain combines TRBV7-9 with TRBJ2-7, with 9 nucleotides matching TRBD1. CDR1 is SEHNR and CDR2 is FQNEAQ in the germline V gene (reference sequence). The CDR3 is made up of 14 amino acids. The ends lost 8 bases at V and 7 bases at J; junction bases unmatched: 12. The CDR3 protein is CASDGTGSWEEQYF. The CDR3, as DNA: TGTGCCAGCGACGGGACAGGGTCATGGGAAGAGCAGTACTTC. Variable domain in full (rest from reference TRBV7-9 and TRBJ2-7): DTGVSQNPRHKITKRGQNVTFRCDPISEHNRLYWYRQTLGQGPEFLTYFQNEAQLEKSRLLSDRFSAERPKGSFSTLEIQRTEQGDSAMYLCASDGTGSWEEQYFGPGTRLTVT.

This chain joins TRBV11-2 and TRBJ2-5; tentatively, D is TRBD2 (5 bases). The CDR3 length is 14 residues. Germline V gene lookup returns CDR1 SGHAT and CDR2 FQNNGV. The V gene lost 1 base and the J gene lost 5 bases, with 11 bases spanning the gap. The DNA of the CDR3 is TGTGCCAGCAGCTTAGGAGGGCCGGTTGAGACCCAGTACTTC. Its translation is CASSLGGPVETQYF.